These 18 T cell receptor beta chains came from one sample sequenced in a study of cytomegalovirus exposure and HLA in healthy donors. PCR employed 60 Vbeta and 13 Jbeta primers. Using immunoSEQ multiplex PCR, the repertoire was profiled, and TCRdb retains in-frame clones only, with some absent. The sample lists under 300,000 clones, 85% to 95% occurring once. The sequenced material came from PBMCs. These TCRs come from a girl aged 2-10 years in good health and CMV-seronegative.

The chain couples TRBV18 to TRBJ2-3; D not certain. CDR3 length equals 10 residues. Looked up from germline, CDR1 is KGHSH and CDR2 is LQKENI. Trimming cost V 8 bases and J 5 bases, with 5 bases left between them. DNA of the CDR3: TGTGCCAGCCCAGAAGATACGCAGTATTTT. Residues: CASPEDTQYF.

V usage is TRBV11-2 and J usage is TRBJ1-2, with a weak D call TRBD1 (5 bases). Germline values: CDR1 SGHAT, CDR2 FQNNGV. CDR3 length equals 12 residues. Between the trimmed V and J ends, which lost 1 base and 7 bases, there was a span of 7 bases. The CDR3 loop is CASSLVGGGYTF. CDR3 in DNA: TGTGCCAGCAGCTTAGTGGGGGGTGGCTACACCTTC.

DNA of the CDR3: TGCGCCAGCAGCGAGTTCAGCGGGAGGCGTGAGCAGTTCTTC. Its translation is CASSEFSGRREQFF. The V call is TRBV5-1, the J call TRBJ2-1, with 9 bases that match TRBD2. With V trimmed by 4 bases and J by 9 bases, 8 bases remained unmatched. Germline lookup yields CDR1 SGHRS and CDR2 YFSETQ. This CDR3 has 14 amino acids.

This chain uses TRBV2 with TRBJ2-1, with 13 bases fitting TRBD2. Trimming removed 3 bases from V and 8 bases from J; junction bases left unmatched: 13. In germline, CDR1 is SNHLY, CDR2 FYNNEI. The CDR3 has 18 residues. The DNA for the CDR3 is TGTGCCAGCAGTGACGAAACCGTTGGACTAGCGGGAGCCTATGAGCAGTTCTTC. Its protein is CASSDETVGLAGAYEQFF.

This rearrangement joins TRBV6-1 to TRBJ2-7; D is unclear. Germline V gives CDR1 MNHNS, CDR2 SASEGT. Trimming took 6 bases from V and 3 from J, leaving 6 bases between them. The CDR3 consists of 11 residues. The chain's CDR3 is CASSPLYEQYF. The CDR3 coding sequence is TGTGCCAGCAGCCCACTCTACGAGCAGTACTTC.

The chain joins TRBV2 to TRBJ2-7; 8 bases are a match to TRBD2. CDR3 size: 15 residues. Germline V gives CDR1 SNHLY, CDR2 FYNNEI. Trimming cost V 7 bases and J 2 bases; bases outside gene matches: 10. The CDR3 nucleotides are TGTGCCAGCATGCCTAGCGGGCATATTCCCTACGAGCAGTACTTC. Translating gives CASMPSGHIPYEQYF.

The V and J genes are TRBV2 and TRBJ1-6; 9 bases fit TRBD1. The CDR3 spans 15 residues. Germline trimming cut 6 bases from V and 9 bases from J; bases unmatched to any gene: 9. The germline CDR1 and CDR2 sequences are SNHLY and FYNNEI. CDR3 region: CASSDTGTGTSPLHF. CDR3 nucleotides: TGTGCCAGCAGCGATACCGGGACAGGGACTTCACCCCTCCACTTT.

This chain links TRBV5-1 with TRBJ2-1, with 7 bases lining up with TRBD2. Germline CDR1 is SGHRS and CDR2 is YFSETQ. The CDR3 extends over 15 amino acids. Germline trimming cut 2 bases from V and 5 bases from J; bases unmatched to any gene: 7. DNA of the CDR3: TGCGCCAGCAGCTTTGGACTAGAACTTGACAATGAGCAGTTCTTC. This codes for CASSFGLELDNEQFF. The variable domain in full, with the rest retrieved from reference TRBV5-1 and TRBJ2-1, is KAGVTQTPRYLIKTRGQQVTLSCSPISGHRSVSWYQQTPGQGLQFLFEYFSETQRNKGNFPGRFSGRQFSNSRSEMNVSTLELGDSALYLCASSFGLELDNEQFFGPGTRLTVL.

The V gene is TRBV18, the J gene TRBJ1-1; possibly TRBD1 for D (6 bases). The CDR3 extends over 14 amino acids. The germline CDR1 and CDR2 sequences are KGHSH and LQKENI. V was shortened by 4 bases and J by 1 base, with 10 bases between the two germline ends. The DNA of the CDR3 is TGTGCCAGCTCACAACAACAGGGGAACACTGAAGCTTTCTTT. Amino acid sequence: CASSQQQGNTEAFF.

The chain combines TRBV9 with TRBJ2-7; 9 nucleotides agree with TRBD2. CDR1 is SGDLS and CDR2 is YYNGEE in the germline V gene. This CDR3 region has 14 residues. Germline trimming cut 2 bases from V and 6 bases from J; bases unmatched to any gene: 6. CDR3 region: CASSVSGGSPEQYF. As DNA, the CDR3 is TGTGCCAGCAGCGTTAGCGGGGGTTCACCCGAGCAGTACTTC.

This chain uses TRBV7-9 with TRBJ1-2, with TRBD1 matching 7 bases. The J segment lost 6 bases and the V segment lost 1 base, leaving 11 bases of the junction unmatched. Germline loops: CDR1 SEHNR, CDR2 FQNEAQ (reference sequence). There are 16 residues in the CDR3. The CDR3 region is CASSLVDREVVDGYTF. CDR3 DNA: TGTGCCAGCAGCTTAGTAGACAGGGAAGTAGTCGATGGCTACACCTTC. The entire variable domain, with the rest obtained from reference TRBV7-9 and TRBJ1-2, is as follows: DTGVSQNPRHKITKRGQNVTFRCDPISEHNRLYWYRQTLGQGPEFLTYFQNEAQLEKSRLLSDRFSAERPKGSFSTLEIQRTEQGDSAMYLCASSLVDREVVDGYTFGSGTRLTVV.

V is TRBV7-6 and J is TRBJ2-7; a weak D match, TRBD1 (5 bases). The CDR3 is 13 amino acids. V was pared by 3 bases and J by 6 bases, with 12 bases between. The germline CDR1 and CDR2 sequences are SGHVS and FNYEAQ. The CDR3 DNA sequence: TGTGCCAGCAGCTTTGAGGAAGGGGCCGAGCAGTACTTC. This encodes CASSFEEGAEQYF.

The V and J genes are TRBV7-6 and TRBJ2-1; tentative D call: TRBD2 (9 bases). The CDR3 is 16 residues long. Per the germline V gene, CDR1 is SGHVS and CDR2 is FNYEAQ. V was trimmed by 7 bases and J by 8 bases, leaving 24 bases between them. CDR3: CASIPQGAGGRYEQFF. In DNA, the CDR3 is TGTGCCAGCATCCCGCAGGGGGCGGGGGGGCGATATGAGCAGTTCTTC. The full variable domain, with the rest looked up from reference TRBV7-6 and TRBJ2-1, is GAGVSQSPRYKVTKRGQDVALRCDPISGHVSLYWYRQALGQGPEFLTYFNYEAQQDKSGLPNDRFSAERPEGSISTLTIQRTEQRDSAMYRCASIPQGAGGRYEQFFGPGTRLTVL.

This sequence joins TRBV27 and TRBJ2-4, with a weak D call TRBD2 (6 bases). CDR1 is MNHEY, CDR2 SMNVEV, per germline (reference sequence). This CDR3 contains 14 residues. The V end was cut by 5 bases, the J end by 7 bases, with 15 bases between. CDR3 sequence: CASSPFGGYNIQYF. For the CDR3, the DNA is TGTGCCAGCAGTCCCTTCGGGGGATATAACATTCAGTACTTC.

This sequence joins TRBV19 and TRBJ2-7, with unresolved D. The CDR3 sequence is 12 residues long. Trimming stripped 6 bases from V and 0 bases from J, with 6 bases between. Germline values: CDR1 LNHDA, CDR2 SQIVND (reference sequence). CDR3 in DNA: TGTGCCAGTAGAGCTCCCTCCTACGAGCAGTACTTC. It specifies CASRAPSYEQYF.

The chain has TRBV5-1 and TRBJ2-3; TRBD2 aligns across 12 bases. There are 17 residues in the CDR3. Germline CDR1 reads SGHRS; CDR2 reads YFSETQ. J lost 0 bases, V lost 4 bases, and 6 bases had no gene match. This chain's CDR3 is CASSTWGTSGSTDTQYF. As DNA, the CDR3 is TGCGCCAGCAGCACCTGGGGGACTAGCGGGAGCACAGATACGCAGTATTTT.

In its sample, this clone was seen a few times. The chain joins TRBV6-5 to TRBJ1-6; no clear D. In germline, CDR1 is MNHEY, CDR2 SVGAGI. This CDR3 comprises 14 residues. Trimming shortened V by 8 bases and J by 2 bases, and 10 bases separated the two germline ends. CDR3 DNA: TGTGCCAGCCGAAGCCAGGCCTATAATTCACCCCTCCACTTT. Translation gives CASRSQAYNSPLHF.

The chain employs TRBV28 and TRBJ1-2; 8 bases agree with TRBD1. This CDR3 region has 15 residues. The V gene's germline CDR1 is MDHEN and CDR2 SYDVKM. Trimming took 3 bases from V and 2 from J; bases not matched to a gene: 5. The CDR3 coding sequence is TGTGCCAGCAGTTTGACGACAGGGGTGAACTATGGCTACACCTTC. This translates into CASSLTTGVNYGYTF.